Following are 32 T cell receptor beta chains from one sample sequenced in a study of cytomegalovirus exposure and HLA in healthy donors (dated by TCRdb to about 2017). Library creation used the immunoSEQ multiplex PCR assay. A mixture of 60 forward primers for TCR Vbeta segments and 13 reverse primers for TCR Jbeta segments was used in the multiplex PCR. TCRdb mirrors the immuneACCESS table, restricted to in-frame sequences. Some clones are absent from its copies; in checked studies, under half trace to an unresolved V gene, and the reason for the others is unknown. This sample lists roughly 200,000 clones; almost 85% were detected once. The top ten constitute more than 0.4% of the sample. Sequenced sample: PBMCs. Receptor source: a woman aged 50 to 60 in good health and CMV-seronegative.

The genes are TRBV4-2 and TRBJ2-7, with TRBD1 matching 8 bases. The CDR3 runs to 16 residues. Germline V CDR1 and CDR2: LGHNA, YNFKEQ. J lost 7 bases, V lost 1 base, and 12 bases had no gene match. This CDR3 is CASSQGFRGRALEQYF. In nucleotides, the CDR3 is TGTGCCAGCAGCCAAGGGTTCAGGGGGCGGGCCTTGGAGCAGTACTTC.

This chain links TRBV11-2 with TRBJ1-1; the D is unclear. V was pared by 3 bases and J by 11 bases, with 19 bases between. CDR1 and CDR2 from the germline V gene are SGHAT and FQNNGV. The CDR3 spans 14 residues. The CDR3 nucleotides read TGTGCCAGCAGCTTGGGTTTCGCCGCGTCGGGGGCTTTCTTT. It codes for CASSLGFAASGAFF.

The rearrangement joins TRBV6-5 to TRBJ2-7, with D maybe TRBD2 (5 bases). Trimming took 8 bases from V and 1 from J, leaving 6 bases between them. CDR3 length: 11 amino acids. Looked up from germline, CDR1 is MNHEY and CDR2 is SVGAGI. For the CDR3, the DNA is TGTGCCAGCCGGGAATCCTACGAGCAGTACTTC. Protein: CASRESYEQYF.

This chain links TRBV10-3 with TRBJ2-7; D unresolved. V was clipped by 5 bases and J by 5 bases, with 7 bases between them. Germline CDR1 ENHRY, CDR2 SYGVKD. The CDR3 sequence is 11 residues long. CDR3 residues: CAISTVHEQYF. CDR3 coding DNA: TGTGCCATCAGTACTGTCCACGAGCAGTACTTC.

This chain joins TRBV30 and TRBJ2-7; 7 nucleotides line up with TRBD2. The CDR3 is 15 residues long. V lost 0 bases, J lost 0 bases, and 5 bases stayed unmatched. Germline V lookup: CDR1 GTSNPN, CDR2 SVGIG (reference sequence). The CDR3 nucleotides are TGTGCCTGGAGTGTAAAAGGGAGGGCCTCCTACGAGCAGTACTTC. Translating it yields CAWSVKGRASYEQYF.

This clone has just a few counts. The genes are TRBV5-6 and TRBJ2-6; D uncertain. Trimming left V 2 bases short and J 0 bases short, with 12 bases between. CDR3 length equals 17 residues. CDR1 is SGHDT and CDR2 is YYEEEE in the germline V gene. The CDR3: CASSLPFASSGANVLTF. The CDR3 bases are TGTGCCAGCAGCTTACCCTTTGCGAGCTCTGGGGCCAACGTCCTGACTTTC. Together with reference TRBV5-6 and TRBJ2-6, the CDR3 gives the full variable domain: DAGVTQSPTHLIKTRGQQVTLRCSPKSGHDTVSWYQQALGQGPQFIFQYYEEEERQRGNFPDRFSGHQFPNYSSELNVNALLLGDSALYLCASSLPFASSGANVLTFGAGSRLTVL.

The J gene is TRBJ2-1, the V gene TRBV28, with 9 bases aligning to TRBD2. Germline trimming cut 6 bases from V and 7 bases from J; bases unmatched to any gene: 7. The CDR3 loop spans 14 amino acids. Germline CDR1 is MDHEN and CDR2 is SYDVKM. The CDR3 loop is CASSLRGGRNEQFF. DNA of the CDR3: TGTGCCAGCAGCTTGCGGGGGGGCCGAAATGAGCAGTTCTTC.

The CDR3 sequence is CASSLSQITREQYF. The CDR3 DNA is TGCGCCAGCAGCTTGTCACAGATCACTCGCGAGCAGTACTTC. The chain combines TRBV5-1 with TRBJ2-7; no firm D call. Trimming left V 1 base short and J 6 bases short, with 14 bases between. Per the germline V gene, CDR1 is SGHRS and CDR2 is YFSETQ. This CDR3 contains 14 residues.

This clone appeared a single time. The chain is built from TRBV6-5 and TRBJ2-6; D is unclear. V lost 4 bases and J lost 1, with 5 bases in between. Germline CDR1 MNHEY, CDR2 SVGAGI. The CDR3 length is 14 residues. CDR3 in amino acids: CASSSASGANVLTF. In DNA, the CDR3 is TGTGCCAGCAGTTCAGCGTCTGGGGCCAACGTCCTGACTTTC.

As to this clone: This specimen includes other DNA sequences encoding the same CDR3. The chain links TRBV6-5 to TRBJ1-4; 8 bases align to TRBD1. Germline CDR1 is MNHEY and CDR2 is SVGAGI. CDR3 length: 13 residues. The V segment lost 6 bases and the J segment 10 bases; nucleotides outside the gene matches: 7. CDR3 in DNA: TGTGCCAGCAGCGCACGGGACAGGATAAAACTGTTTTTT. It yields the protein CASSARDRIKLFF.

This clone showed up just once. The chain couples TRBV5-6 to TRBJ2-7; the match to TRBD2 covers 8 bases. The V segment lost 3 bases and the J segment 4 bases; nucleotides outside the gene matches: 12. CDR1 is SGHDT, CDR2 YYEEEE, per germline. The CDR3 has 16 amino acids. CDR3 sequence: CASSYPRGGRSYEQYF. CDR3 coding DNA: TGTGCCAGCAGCTACCCTCGCGGCGGGAGGTCTTACGAGCAGTACTTC. Combining the CDR3 with reference TRBV5-6 and TRBJ2-7 gives the whole variable domain DAGVTQSPTHLIKTRGQQVTLRCSPKSGHDTVSWYQQALGQGPQFIFQYYEEEERQRGNFPDRFSGHQFPNYSSELNVNALLLGDSALYLCASSYPRGGRSYEQYFGPGTRLTVT.

This chain joins TRBV25-1 and TRBJ2-6; TRBD2 aligns across 7 bases. This CDR3 has 18 residues. CDR1 is MGHDK and CDR2 is SYGVNS in the germline V gene. The V segment lost 2 bases and the J segment 2 bases; nucleotides outside the gene matches: 9. CDR3 in DNA: TGTGCCAGCAGTGAAACCCAGGGCGGGAGAGCTGGGGCCAACGTCCTGACTTTC. Its translation: CASSETQGGRAGANVLTF.

The V gene is TRBV5-4, the J gene TRBJ2-6, with D unresolved. The CDR3 has 15 residues. Germline V gene lookup returns CDR1 SGHNT and CDR2 YYREEE (reference sequence). V was clipped by 4 bases and J by 2 bases, with 10 bases between them. The CDR3 coding sequence is TGTGCCAGCAGCGCCAGGCTGGCTGGGGCCAACGTCCTGACTTTC. Translating gives CASSARLAGANVLTF.

This rearrangement joins TRBV7-9 to TRBJ2-5; 10 positions agree with TRBD2. Gene TRBJ2-7 matches the end of the DNA better, so the J call may be wrong. This CDR3 is 16 amino acids long. CDR1 SEHNR and CDR2 FQNEAQ come from the germline V gene (reference sequence). The CDR3 nucleotides are TGTGCCAGCAGCCTGACTCTAGCGGGAGAATCTTACGAGCAGTACTTC. Amino acids: CASSLTLAGESYEQYF.

V and J are TRBV7-6 and TRBJ2-1, with TRBD2 as a possible D gene (5 bases). Germline V gene lookup returns CDR1 SGHVS and CDR2 FNYEAQ. The CDR3 runs to 15 residues. Deletions cut 4 bases from V and 10 bases from J, with 20 bases between. The CDR3 region has the DNA TGTGCCAGCAGCTCTAGCACTAGGAATCGTGAGGAGCAGTTCTTC. This sequence encodes CASSSSTRNREEQFF.

The chain has TRBV4-1 and TRBJ1-2; D is unresolved. With 2 bases removed from V and 6 bases from J, the gap between germline ends came to 19 bases. Germline lookup yields CDR1 MGHRA and CDR2 YSYEKL. The CDR3 has 16 amino acids. The CDR3 loop reads CASSQSPPPLGDGYTF. The CDR3 bases are TGCGCCAGCAGCCAAAGTCCGCCTCCGCTGGGCGATGGCTACACCTTC.

The rearrangement joins TRBV20-1 to TRBJ1-1; D is uncertain. V lost 6 bases to trimming and J lost 2 bases, with 7 bases between them. Germline values: CDR1 DFQATT, CDR2 SNEGSKA (reference sequence). The CDR3 is made up of 11 amino acids. Written as DNA, the CDR3 is TGCAGTGCGCCCAGTAACACTGAAGCTTTCTTT. This encodes CSAPSNTEAFF.

This clone was seen a handful of times. The CDR3 sequence: CASSPQGATEAFF. The CDR3 bases are TGTGCCAGCAGTCCTCAGGGGGCCACTGAAGCTTTCTTT. The genes are TRBV28 and TRBJ1-1; TRBD1 agrees at 8 bases. The CDR3 spans 13 residues. Looked up from germline, CDR1 is MDHEN and CDR2 is SYDVKM. Trimming at V came to 5 bases and at J to 4 bases, leaving 3 bases not matched to a gene.

For the CDR3, the DNA is TGTGCCAGCTCGGCAGGGTCATACTATGGCTACACCTTC. Its protein product is CASSAGSYYGYTF. The rearrangement joins TRBV18 to TRBJ1-2; D might be TRBD1 (5 bases). Trimming left V 6 bases short and J 3 bases short, with 11 bases between. This CDR3 is built from 13 residues. Germline lookup yields CDR1 KGHSH and CDR2 LQKENI. Based on the CDR3 plus reference TRBV18 and TRBJ1-2, the full variable domain is NAGVMQNPRHLVRRRGQEARLRCSPMKGHSHVYWYRQLPEEGLKFMVYLQKENIIDESGMPKERFSAEFPKEGPSILRIQQVVRGDSAAYFCASSAGSYYGYTFGSGTRLTVV.

This clone was counted a single time. The rearrangement joins TRBV19 to TRBJ2-5; TRBD2 might be the D (5 bases). The germline V and J ends were trimmed by 3 bases and 2 bases, with 10 bases remaining between them. The CDR3 consists of 14 residues. Germline V gives CDR1 LNHDA, CDR2 SQIVND (reference sequence). This chain's CDR3 is CASSIVGLQETQYF. The CDR3 DNA reads TGTGCCAGTAGTATTGTCGGACTGCAAGAGACCCAGTACTTC. Full variable domain (outside the CDR3, taken from reference TRBV19 and TRBJ2-5): DGGITQSPKYLFRKEGQNVTLSCEQNLNHDAMYWYRQDPGQGLRLIYYSQIVNDFQKGDIAEGYSVSREKKESFPLTVTSAQKNPTAFYLCASSIVGLQETQYFGPGTRLLVL.

J is TRBJ1-4 and V is TRBV6-1; D gene ambiguous. This CDR3 region has 14 residues. The V gene's germline CDR1 is MNHNS and CDR2 SASEGT. Trimming removed 0 bases at V and 5 bases at J, with 7 bases between. The chain's CDR3 is CASSEARMNEKLFF. CDR3 in DNA: TGTGCCAGCAGTGAAGCGCGAATGAATGAAAAACTGTTTTTT.

V gene TRBV28 combines with J gene TRBJ2-7; 14 nucleotides match TRBD2. V gave up 4 bases and J gave up 5 bases; unmatched junction bases: 19. The CDR3 has 20 residues. The germline V gene encodes CDR1 MDHEN and CDR2 SYDVKM. The CDR3 reads CASSSPYGTSGSHPRNEQYF. CDR3 DNA: TGTGCCAGCAGTTCCCCCTACGGGACTAGCGGGAGTCACCCTCGGAACGAGCAGTACTTC.

V usage is TRBV11-2 and J usage is TRBJ2-1, with a possible D match to TRBD2 (6 bases). V was shortened by 5 bases and J by 13 bases, with 24 bases between the two germline ends. This CDR3 has 15 amino acids. Germline-derived CDR1 and CDR2 are SGHAT and FQNNGV. The CDR3 spells CASSPTPIVGSAQFF. The DNA for the CDR3 is TGTGCCAGCAGCCCCACCCCTATCGTCGGGAGCGCCCAGTTCTTC.

The CDR3 DNA is TGCGCCAGCAGCCAAGGATTGGGACAGGTGGATGAAAAACTGTTTTTT. Translation gives CASSQGLGQVDEKLFF. The chain links TRBV4-3 to TRBJ1-4, with TRBD1 identical over 8 bases. The germline gives CDR1 LGHNA, CDR2 YSLEER. Losses at the gene ends were 1 base for V and 6 bases for J; bases not matched to a gene: 7. The CDR3 length is 16 residues.

The chain recombines TRBV7-6 with TRBJ2-3, with D perhaps matching TRBD2 (6 bases). Between the trimmed V and J ends, which lost 8 bases and 0 bases, there was a span of 12 bases. The CDR3 is 14 amino acids. Germline-derived CDR1 and CDR2 are SGHVS and FNYEAQ. The CDR3 protein is CASGPGASTDTQYF. Written as DNA, the CDR3 is TGTGCCAGCGGTCCGGGAGCGAGCACAGATACGCAGTATTTT. The whole variable domain, remainder taken from reference TRBV7-6 and TRBJ2-3, is GAGVSQSPRYKVTKRGQDVALRCDPISGHVSLYWYRQALGQGPEFLTYFNYEAQQDKSGLPNDRFSAERPEGSISTLTIQRTEQRDSAMYRCASGPGASTDTQYFGPGTRLTVL.

The V gene is TRBV10-3, the J gene TRBJ2-5, with 8 bases fitting TRBD1. TRBJ2-7 matches the DNA end more closely, so the J call is doubtful. Germline V lookup: CDR1 ENHRY, CDR2 SYGVKD. The CDR3 loop spans 16 amino acids. The CDR3 bases are TGTGCCATCAGTGACCAAGGACAGGGACGACCCTACGAGCAGTACTTC. Residues: CAISDQGQGRPYEQYF.

This chain links TRBV11-1 with TRBJ2-1; D remains ambiguous. The CDR3 has 12 amino acids. CDR1 and CDR2 (germline): SGHAT, FQDESV (reference sequence). The V end lost 3 bases, the J end lost 6 bases, and 6 bases lay between the germline ends. DNA of the CDR3: TGTGCCAGCAGCTTCTTCCTCAATGAGCAGTTCTTC. Encoded protein: CASSFFLNEQFF.

The chain has TRBV6-1 and TRBJ1-2; 7 bases line up with TRBD1. Germline V gives CDR1 MNHNS, CDR2 SASEGT. The CDR3 extends over 13 amino acids. Trimming at V came to 7 bases and at J to 1 base, leaving 3 bases not matched to a gene. In DNA, the CDR3 is TGTGCCAGCAATACAGGGGTTAACTATGGCTACACCTTC. This sequence encodes CASNTGVNYGYTF.

A single count supports this clone. V is TRBV7-9 and J is TRBJ1-2, with 9 bases matching TRBD1. Germline values: CDR1 SEHNR, CDR2 FQNEAQ (reference sequence). This CDR3 region has 13 residues. This chain's CDR3 is CSGRQGVDYGYTF. The CDR3 nucleotides are TGTTCCGGAAGACAGGGGGTTGACTATGGCTACACCTTC.

This rearrangement joins TRBV15 to TRBJ2-2; the match to TRBD2 covers 14 bases. V lost 5 bases to trimming and J lost 7 bases; unmatched junction nucleotides: 3. Germline loops: CDR1 LNHNV, CDR2 YYDKDF (reference sequence). The CDR3 is 15 residues long. CDR3 DNA sequence: TGTGCCACCAGCGGGACTAGCGGGAGCGGCGGGGAGCTGTTTTTT. Encoded protein: CATSGTSGSGGELFF.

V and J are TRBV11-1 and TRBJ2-5; 8 bases line up with TRBD1. The CDR3 runs 14 residues. Trimming took 3 bases from V and 5 from J; bases not matched to a gene: 5. Germline assignment: CDR1 SGHAT and CDR2 FQDESV (reference sequence). DNA of the CDR3: TGTGCCAGCAGCTTTAGGACAGGGACGGAGACCCAGTACTTC. It yields the protein CASSFRTGTETQYF.

V and J are TRBV6-6 and TRBJ2-3; the match to TRBD2 covers 11 bases. The CDR3 has 15 amino acids. Germline V gives CDR1 MNHNY, CDR2 SVGAGI (reference sequence). The V segment lost 6 bases and the J segment 4 bases; nucleotides outside the gene matches: 6. The CDR3 reads CASRPGTSGSDTQYF. DNA of the CDR3: TGTGCCAGCAGACCCGGGACTAGCGGTTCAGATACGCAGTATTTT.